The 7 T cell receptor beta chains reported below all come from one sample, sequenced in a study of blood T cells in healthy people across ages. The second PCR ran about 6 to 12 cycles with a sample-barcoded 5' primer and J-beta primers. TCRdb called the 5' RACE reads again in MiXCR, with one record for every CDR3 protein. The sample includes about 570,000 distinct CDR3 sequences, around 27% of them seen just once. This sample was shared with a second study, whose subject was T cells of mothers and their children.

The sequencing sample was made of blood. Receptors were obtained from a boy between 2 and 10 years old in good health.

This clonotype has more than one count but fewer than ten. V usage is TRBV3-1 and J usage is TRBJ1-1; TRBD1 agrees at 9 bases. V lost 7 bases and J lost 3; bases outside the gene matches: 6. The CDR3 is 14 residues long. Germline-derived CDR1 and CDR2 are LGHDT and YNNKEL (reference sequence). Here the CDR3 reads CASNTRTGDTEAFF. CDR3 nucleotide sequence: TGTGCCAGCAACACCCGGACAGGGGACACTGAAGCTTTCTTT.

The chain has TRBV9 and TRBJ1-1; D gene unclear. CDR3 length: 13 residues. V dropped 0 bases and J dropped 0 bases, with 3 bases sitting between them. From germline, CDR1 is SGDLS and CDR2 YYNGEE. The CDR3 sequence is CASSVELNTEAFF. In nucleotides, the CDR3 is TGTGCCAGCAGCGTAGAGTTGAACACTGAAGCTTTCTTT.

The chain recombines TRBV9 with TRBJ2-1, with D possibly being TRBD2 (6 bases). The last part of the DNA fits TRBJ2-7 better; the J call may be wrong. The CDR3 extends over 13 amino acids. The germline V gene encodes CDR1 SGDLS and CDR2 YYNGEE. In DNA, the CDR3 is TGTGCCAGCAGCGTAGGGAGGGGCAACGAGCAGTACTTC. Its protein is CASSVGRGNEQYF.

The V call is TRBV20-1, the J call TRBJ2-1; 7 positions match TRBD2. The J call may be in error: the DNA end matches TRBJ2-5 better. Germline V gene lookup returns CDR1 DFQATT and CDR2 SNEGSKA (reference sequence). This CDR3 has 16 residues. The DNA for the CDR3 is TGCAGTGCTAGAGATAAGACTAGCTGGTACCAAGAGACCCAGTACTTC. Its translation: CSARDKTSWYQETQYF.

This clonotype was detected a few times. The V call is TRBV4-3, the J call TRBJ2-5, with TRBD2 as a possible D gene (5 bases). Germline V gives CDR1 LGHNA, CDR2 YSLEER. This CDR3 comprises 12 residues. Trimming pared 1 base from V and 6 bases from J, leaving 6 bases between. CDR3 loop: CASSQGGQTQYF. In DNA, the CDR3 is TGCGCCAGCAGCCAAGGCGGGCAGACCCAGTACTTC.

The CDR3 sequence is CSAIQEGVEQYF. The DNA of the CDR3 is TGCAGTGCCATCCAAGAGGGAGTCGAGCAGTACTTC. The V call is TRBV20-1, the J call TRBJ2-5; D is perhaps TRBD2 (5 bases). Judging by the DNA end, TRBJ2-7 fits better; the J call may be wrong. In germline, CDR1 is DFQATT, CDR2 SNEGSKA (reference sequence). The CDR3 runs 12 residues.

Here the CDR3 reads CSARAVSSYEQYF. The CDR3 nucleotides are TGCAGTGCTAGGGCGGTTAGCTCCTACGAGCAGTACTTC. The chain uses TRBV20-1 and TRBJ2-5; D gene unclear. The DNA end is more similar to TRBJ2-7, so the J call may be wrong. Germline V gene sequence: CDR1 DFQATT, CDR2 SNEGSKA (reference sequence). CDR3 length: 13 amino acids.